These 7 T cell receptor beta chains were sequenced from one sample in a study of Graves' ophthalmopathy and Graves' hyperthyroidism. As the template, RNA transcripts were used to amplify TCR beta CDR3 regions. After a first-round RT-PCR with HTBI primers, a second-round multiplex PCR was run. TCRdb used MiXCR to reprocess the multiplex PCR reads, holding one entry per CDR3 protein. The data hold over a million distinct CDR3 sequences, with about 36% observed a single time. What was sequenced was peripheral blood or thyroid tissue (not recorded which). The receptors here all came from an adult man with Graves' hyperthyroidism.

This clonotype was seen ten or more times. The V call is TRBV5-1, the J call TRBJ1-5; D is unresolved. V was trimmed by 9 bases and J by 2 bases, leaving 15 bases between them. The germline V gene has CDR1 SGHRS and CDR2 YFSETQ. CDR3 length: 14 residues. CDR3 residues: CATPGFFGNQPQHF. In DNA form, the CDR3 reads TGCGCCACCCCTGGGTTTTTTGGCAATCAGCCCCAGCATTTT.

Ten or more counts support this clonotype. The CDR3, as DNA: TGTGCCAGCAGCCCGTCTTCCTTCCCGCGGTTGGGCGATCAGCCCCAGCATTTT. Translating it yields CASSPSSFPRLGDQPQHF. The chain uses TRBV7-8 and TRBJ1-5; D is undetermined. This CDR3 is built from 18 residues. Germline V gene sequence: CDR1 SGHVS, CDR2 FQNEAQ. Trimming took 5 bases from V and 5 from J, leaving 25 bases between them.

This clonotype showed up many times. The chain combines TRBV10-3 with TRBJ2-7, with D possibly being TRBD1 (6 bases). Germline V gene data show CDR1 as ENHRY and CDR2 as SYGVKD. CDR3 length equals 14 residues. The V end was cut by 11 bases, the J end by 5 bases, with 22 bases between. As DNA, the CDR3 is TGTGCCGTCCGAACAGGGATAGGGAGCCACGAGCAGTACTTC. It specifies CAVRTGIGSHEQYF.

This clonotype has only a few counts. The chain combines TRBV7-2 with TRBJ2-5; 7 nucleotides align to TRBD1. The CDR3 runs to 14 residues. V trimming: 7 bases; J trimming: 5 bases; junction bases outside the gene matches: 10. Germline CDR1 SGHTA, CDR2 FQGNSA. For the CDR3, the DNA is TGTGCCAGCATCCTGACAGGGAATATGGAGACCCAGTACTTC. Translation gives CASILTGNMETQYF.

DNA for the CDR3: TGCGCCAGCAGCCAAGGGCGGGCAGGGGGGTTGGAGACCCAGTACTTC. It yields the protein CASSQGRAGGLETQYF. This chain joins TRBV4-3 and TRBJ2-5; maybe TRBD1 (7 bases). V was shortened by 1 base and J by 5 bases, with 17 bases between the two germline ends. CDR1 and CDR2 (germline): LGHNA, YSLEER. CDR3 length: 16 amino acids.

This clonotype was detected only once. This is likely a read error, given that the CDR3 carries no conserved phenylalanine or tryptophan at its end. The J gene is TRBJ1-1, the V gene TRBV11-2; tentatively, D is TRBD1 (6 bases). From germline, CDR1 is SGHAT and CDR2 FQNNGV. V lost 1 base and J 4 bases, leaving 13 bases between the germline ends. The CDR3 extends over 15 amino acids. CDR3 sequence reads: CASSLGGGAVTEAFL. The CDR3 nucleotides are TGTGCCAGCAGCTTAGGTGGGGGCGCCGTCACTGAAGCTTTCCTT.

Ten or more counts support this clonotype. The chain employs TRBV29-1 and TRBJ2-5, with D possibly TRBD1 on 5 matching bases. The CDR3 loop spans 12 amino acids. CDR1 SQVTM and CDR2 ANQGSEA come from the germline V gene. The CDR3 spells CSFPDSQETQYF. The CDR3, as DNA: TGCAGTTTTCCCGACAGCCAAGAGACCCAGTACTTC.